Listed below are T cell receptor beta chains from one sample, sequenced in a study of metastatic and nonmetastatic thyroid tumors. Via MiXCR, TCRdb re-called the PCR reads. The profile shows some 13,000 clones, around 12% of them singletons. Sequenced: blood. The receptors derive from a female donor with papillary thyroid cancer or a benign thyroid nodule (not recorded which). Some clones in this sample may be carry-over from other donors' samples. The CDR3 runs from the conserved cysteine through the conserved F or W. Fields, in order: CDR3 length, D gene, J gene, V gene, clone size, CDR3 DNA, CDR3 protein. The D gene is left open where the match is weak. Clone size is given for some rows only: seen once, a few or many times, or a class if the clone is expanded.

16	TRBD1	TRBJ2-7	TRBV20-1	-	TGCAGTGCTAGAGTGGGGAGCCGGGACAGCTCATACGAGCAGTACTTC	CSARVGSRDSSYEQYF
15	-	TRBJ1-5	TRBV6-1	medium-sized	TGTGCCAGCAGTTCCAGTTGGGGGGAGAGGCAGCCCCAGCATTTT	CASSSSWGERQPQHF
15	TRBD2	TRBJ2-5	TRBV2	many	TGTGCCAGCACCTCTAATAGCGGGATCCAAGAGACCCAGTACTTC	CASTSNSGIQETQYF
14	-	TRBJ1-4	TRBV28	many	TGTGCCAGCATCAACGGGGGGCCGAGGGAAAAACTGTTTTTT	CASINGGPREKLFF
15	TRBD2	TRBJ2-7	TRBV25-1	many	TGTGCCAGCAGTGACCAAGGACTAGCGGGAGGCGAGCAGTACTTC	CASSDQGLAGGEQYF
14	-	TRBJ1-4	TRBV12-3/TRBV12-4	-	TGTGCCAGCAGTTTATTTGGGGGGAGTGAAAAACTGTTTTTT	CASSLFGGSEKLFF
14	-	TRBJ1-1	TRBV6-2/TRBV6-3	few	TGTGCCAGCAGCCCGACACATCAGAACACTGAAGCTTTCTTT	CASSPTHQNTEAFF
16	TRBD2	TRBJ2-1	TRBV12-3/TRBV12-4	many	TGTGCCAGCAGGGGACCCACTAGCGGGGGGGCTCGGGAGCAGTTCTTC	CASRGPTSGGAREQFF
15	-	TRBJ2-5	TRBV6-5	medium-sized	TGTGCCAGCAGTTACGCACCGGGGCCCCAAGAGACCCAGTACTTC	CASSYAPGPQETQYF
16	-	TRBJ2-2	TRBV5-1	-	TGCGCCATCAGCACAGGGGTCTCGCGGGAGGCCGGGGATCTGTTTTTT	CAISTGVSREAGDLFF
13	-	TRBJ1-1	TRBV5-1	-	TGCGCCAGCAGCTGGACTCAGGGGACTGAAGCTTTCTTT	CASSWTQGTEAFF
16	-	TRBJ2-7	TRBV20-1	medium-sized	TGCAGTGCTAGGCCGATCGGGGAGGCCTCTACCTACGAGCAGTACTTC	CSARPIGEASTYEQYF
15	-	TRBJ2-7	TRBV6-1	medium-sized	TGTGCCAGCAGTTCCCCAGATGCCTTGCTCTACGAGCAGTACTTC	CASSSPDALLYEQYF
16	TRBD2	TRBJ2-3	TRBV28	few	TGTGCCAGCAGCCCCATAGCGGGAGGGGACGCAGATACGCAGTATTTT	CASSPIAGGDADTQYF
18	-	TRBJ1-3	TRBV7-5	-	-	CTSVPAAGNFSSGNTIYF
12	-	TRBJ2-3	TRBV30	many	TGTGCCTGGACGGGAGGCACAGATACGCAGTATTTT	CAWTGGTDTQYF
16	TRBD2	TRBJ2-1	TRBV20-1	-	TGCAGTGCTAGAGGGACTAGCGGGAGGGGGAGTAGTGAGCAGTTCTTC	CSARGTSGRGSSEQFF
15	TRBD2	TRBJ2-1	TRBV11-2	-	TGTGCCAGCAGCTTACTACTAGCGAGGGACAATGAGCAGTTCTTC	CASSLLLARDNEQFF
15	TRBD2	TRBJ2-7	TRBV28	medium-sized	TGTGCCAGCAGTACTAGCGGGAGGGCGGGGGGTGAGCAGTACTTC	CASSTSGRAGGEQYF
14	-	TRBJ1-2	TRBV7-9	many	TGTGCCAGCAGCTATGGCACAGATAACTATGGCTACACCTTC	CASSYGTDNYGYTF
14	-	TRBJ2-3	TRBV27	many	TGTGCCAGCAGTTTGGCTAGATACACAGATACGCAGTATTTT	CASSLARYTDTQYF
14	TRBD1	TRBJ2-5	TRBV3-1	many	TGTGCCAGCAGCCAAAACCAGGGGGCTGAGACCCAGTACTTC	CASSQNQGAETQYF
15	-	TRBJ1-2	TRBV9	many	TGTGCCAGCAGCGTGCGACAGGATCCTCTATATGGCTACACCTTC	CASSVRQDPLYGYTF
13	-	TRBJ1-5	TRBV30	many	TGTGCCTGGAGTGGGGACCGCAATCAGCCCCAGCATTTT	CAWSGDRNQPQHF
17	-	TRBJ2-2	TRBV3-1	many	TGTGCCAGCAGCCTGGAGCCCACCTTCCCGGCCACCGGGGAGCTGTTTTTT	CASSLEPTFPATGELFF
16	-	TRBJ1-5	TRBV2	-	TGTGCCAGCAGTGACTCGGGGCTTAGAGGCAATAAGCCCCAGCATTTT	CASSDSGLRGNKPQHF
14	-	TRBJ1-5	TRBV10-3	many	TGTGCCATCAGTGGAGGGGGTAGCAATCAGCCCCAGCATTTT	CAISGGGSNQPQHF
14	-	TRBJ2-3	TRBV7-9	many	TGTGCCAGCAGCCTCGGGACACGAGAAGATACGCAGTATTTT	CASSLGTREDTQYF
13	-	TRBJ1-2	TRBV11-2	many	TGTGCCAGCAGCCCCATGGGGGGGGCAGGCTACACCTTC	CASSPMGGAGYTF
16	-	TRBJ2-1	TRBV4-1	many	TGCGCCAGCAGCCTCAGGGACCAAAGTGATTATAATGAGCAGTTCTTC	CASSLRDQSDYNEQFF
16	-	TRBJ1-6	TRBV19	many	TGTGCCAGTAGTATTACGAGTAGAGGTACCAATTCACCCCTCCACTTT	CASSITSRGTNSPLHF
14	TRBD1	TRBJ2-7	TRBV6-2/TRBV6-3	few	TGTGCCAGCAGTCCGGGACAGGGAGTTCTGGAGCAGTACTTC	CASSPGQGVLEQYF
14	-	TRBJ2-7	TRBV11-3	many	TGTGCCAGCAGCCTCCAACAGGAATCCTACGAGCAGTACTTC	CASSLQQESYEQYF
12	TRBD1	TRBJ1-2	TRBV6-2/TRBV6-3	-	TGTGCCAGCAGACAGGGGAACTATGGCTACACCTTC	CASRQGNYGYTF
16	TRBD2	TRBJ2-5	TRBV5-1	many	TGCGCCAGCAGCTTAGGGGCCCTAGCGGGTGGGGAGACCCAGTACTTC	CASSLGALAGGETQYF
14	TRBD2	TRBJ2-3	TRBV20-1	many	TGCAGTGCTCCCCTAGCGGGGGCCACAGATACGCAGTATTTT	CSAPLAGATDTQYF
15	-	TRBJ2-3	TRBV6-2/TRBV6-3	few	TGTGCCAGCAGTTATTCGGACTTTAGCACAGATACGCAGTATTTT	CASSYSDFSTDTQYF
14	TRBD2	TRBJ2-7	TRBV12-3/TRBV12-4	medium-sized	TGTGCCAGCAGGGGGGAAAGCGGGGGTCGGGAGCAGTACTTC	CASRGESGGREQYF
19	TRBD2	TRBJ2-1	TRBV24-1	few	TGTGCCACCTCGGGGGGAGGAGGCCGGGACTCCCTTCTATACAATGAGCAGTTCTTC	CATSGGGGRDSLLYNEQFF
13	-	TRBJ1-1	TRBV2	medium-sized	TGTGCCAGCAGTGAAGAGGGAGGAACTGAAGCTTTCTTT	CASSEEGGTEAFF
15	-	TRBJ1-6	TRBV5-1	-	TGCGCCAGCAGCTTGTCGAGGGGGTTTAATTCACCCCTCCACTTT	CASSLSRGFNSPLHF
14	-	TRBJ1-1	TRBV7-2	many	TGTGCCAGCAGCACCCAGGACATGAACACTGAAGCTTTCTTT	CASSTQDMNTEAFF
15	-	TRBJ1-5	TRBV28	medium-sized	TGTGCCAGCAGTTTAGGGGGGAACATCAATCAGCCCCAGCATTTT	CASSLGGNINQPQHF
16	-	TRBJ1-5	TRBV20-1	many	TGCAGTGCTAGAGTCTGGGCAGGGGATGGTAATCAGCCCCAGCATTTT	CSARVWAGDGNQPQHF
12	TRBD1	TRBJ2-7	TRBV20-1	many	TGCAGTGCTACTGACAGGGGCTACGAGCAGTACTTC	CSATDRGYEQYF
15	TRBD2	TRBJ2-7	TRBV20-1	many	TGCAGTGCTAGAGGGACTAGCTCTGATGTCTACGAGCAGTACTTC	CSARGTSSDVYEQYF
13	-	TRBJ2-2	TRBV3-1	many	TGTGCCAGCAGCCCCTACGGTGGCGGGGAGCTGTTTTTT	CASSPYGGGELFF
14	TRBD1	TRBJ2-7	TRBV6-1	-	TGTGCCAGCAGTGAGATCACAGGGGAGTACGAGCAGTACTTC	CASSEITGEYEQYF
14	-	TRBJ2-1	TRBV4-1	many	TGCGCCAGCAGCCAAGCTTATCAGGGTAACGAGCAGTTCTTC	CASSQAYQGNEQFF
15	TRBD2	TRBJ2-2	TRBV20-1	-	TGCAGTGCTAGAAACGGGGGGGCCACCACCGGGGAGCTGTTTTTT	CSARNGGATTGELFF
15	TRBD1	TRBJ1-1	TRBV28	many	TGTGCCAGCAGTGACGGAGGGGGCTGGGTCGCTGAAGCTTTCTTT	CASSDGGGWVAEAFF
12	-	TRBJ1-5	TRBV12-3/TRBV12-4	many	TGTGCCAGCAGCCCTTCCAATCAGCCCCAGCATTTT	CASSPSNQPQHF
14	-	TRBJ1-5	TRBV20-1	once	TGCAGTGCTAGAGCTGGTACAGGCAATCAGCCCCAGCATTTT	CSARAGTGNQPQHF